The following is a TCR beta chain sequence with its context. What it recognizes is unknown. This sample is part of a study of shared clonotypes between healthy human individuals. Regarding the study as a whole: The expectation was that sequencing depth would affect clonotype sharing among donors.

The deep-level immunoSEQ assay was used. The method was immunoSEQ multiplex PCR; TCRdb's version includes in-frame clones alone and lacks a portion of them. The sample lists around 430,000 clones, around 79% occurring once. Germline CDR1 and CDR2: KGHSH and LQKENI. With V trimmed by 3 bases and J by 4 bases, 2 bases remained unmatched. This CDR3 comprises 14 residues. Sequenced sample: PBMCs. The source is a woman between 40 and 50 years old in good health. Some clones in this sample may be carry-over from other donors' samples. The J gene is TRBJ1-4, the V gene TRBV18; 7 bases fit TRBD1. CDR3 residues: CASSPRDSNEKLFF. The CDR3 coding sequence is TGTGCCAGCTCACCCCGGGACAGTAATGAAAAACTGTTTTTT.